This T cell receptor beta chain was sequenced for a study of somatic mutations in cytotoxic T cells in rheumatoid arthritis. The method was immunoSEQ multiplex PCR; TCRdb's version includes in-frame clones alone and lacks a portion of them. The sample has thousands of clones, around 75% seen once. CDR3 length: 15 amino acids. Germline loops: CDR1 SEHNR, CDR2 FQNEAQ (reference sequence). The ends lost 5 bases at V and 5 bases at J; junction bases unmatched: 11. It was blood donors, about 50% female and with a median age of 56 years (range about 21-75), who served as healthy controls. Positively selected by magnetic beads, CD4+ and CD8+ cells were purity-checked by flow cytometry. With respect to this clone: What it binds is unknown.

Findings and limits, study-wide: Multiple comparisons were not accounted for in the slight TRBV07 underrepresentation seen in rheumatoid arthritis patients. For about an eighth of the 65 patients, a single CD8+ clone accounted for more than 20% of CD8+ cells.

The sample comprised CD8+ T cells sorted from blood. The sequence was obtained from a woman aged 50 to 65 in good health. The chain has TRBV7-9 and TRBJ1-1; 7 bases map to TRBD1. The CDR3 bases are TGTGCCAGCAGCCGAGACGGCCAGGGGGTGACTGAAGCTTTCTTT. It translates to CASSRDGQGVTEAFF.